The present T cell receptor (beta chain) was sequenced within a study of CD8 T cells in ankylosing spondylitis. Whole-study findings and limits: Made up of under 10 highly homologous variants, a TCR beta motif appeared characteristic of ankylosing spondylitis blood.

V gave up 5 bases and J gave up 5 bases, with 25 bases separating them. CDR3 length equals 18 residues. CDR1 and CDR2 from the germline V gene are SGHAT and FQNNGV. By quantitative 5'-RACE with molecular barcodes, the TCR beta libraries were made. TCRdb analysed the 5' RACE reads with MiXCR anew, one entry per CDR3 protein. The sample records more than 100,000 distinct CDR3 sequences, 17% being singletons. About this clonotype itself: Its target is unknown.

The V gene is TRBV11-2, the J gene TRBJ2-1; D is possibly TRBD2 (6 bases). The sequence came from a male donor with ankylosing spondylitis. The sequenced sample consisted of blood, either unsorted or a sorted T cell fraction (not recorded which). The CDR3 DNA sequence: TGTGCCAGCAGCCCTAGGAGGGGTGGGCAGGGTTTAAACAATGAGCAGTTCTTC. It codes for CASSPRRGGQGLNNEQFF.